This T cell receptor (beta chain) was recorded in a study of tumor-infiltrating lymphocytes in primary liver carcinoma. Background on the study: Productive TCRbeta read yields ran from roughly 3.65 to 7.13 million per sample and were similar between tissues.

Trimming cost V 7 bases and J 2 bases; bases outside gene matches: 10. The germline CDR1 and CDR2 sequences are SGHAT and FQNNGV. This CDR3 region has 16 residues. Germline DNA was extracted too, while blood RNA derived from unsorted whole blood. It was before surgery that four milliliters of peripheral blood were collected. TCR beta cDNA was prepared out of roughly 520 ng total RNA by means of a constant-region primer. Three-round nested multiplex PCR performed with slightly modified ARM-PCR produced the TCR beta libraries. It was with TRBV1-TRBV30 forward primers and a C-beta reverse primer that the first two PCR rounds were run, at 10 to 11 cycles each. TCRdb reprocessed the multiplex PCR reads via MiXCR and lists one record per CDR3 protein. The repertoire holds some 190,000 distinct CDR3 sequences, about 60% seen once, with under 75% in the top ten. To note about this clonotype: Its specificity is not known.

General study points: Overlap in tumor-adjacent and tumor-blood pairs fell below that of tumor region pairs.

The rearrangement uses TRBV11-2 and TRBJ2-3; 9 nucleotides line up with TRBD2. This TCR came from a man aged 40-55 years with primary liver carcinoma and hepatitis B virus infection. Sequenced material: peripheral blood. CDR3 protein: CASILGPSGNTDTQYF. The CDR3, as DNA: TGTGCCAGCATCCTAGGCCCTAGCGGGAACACAGATACGCAGTATTTT. The full variable domain, completed using reference TRBV11-2 and TRBJ2-3, is EAGVAQSPRYKIIEKRQSVAFWCNPISGHATLYWYQQILGQGPKLLIQFQNNGVVDDSQLPKDRFSAERLKGVDSTLKIQPAKLEDSAVYLCASILGPSGNTDTQYFGPGTRLTVL.